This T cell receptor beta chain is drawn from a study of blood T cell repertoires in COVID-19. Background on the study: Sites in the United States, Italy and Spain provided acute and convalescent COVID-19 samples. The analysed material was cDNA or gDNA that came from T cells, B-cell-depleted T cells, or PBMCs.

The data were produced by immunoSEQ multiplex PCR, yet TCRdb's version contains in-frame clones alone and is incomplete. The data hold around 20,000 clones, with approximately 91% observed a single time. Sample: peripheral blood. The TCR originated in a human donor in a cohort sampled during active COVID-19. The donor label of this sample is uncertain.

Here the CDR3 DNA reads TGTGCCAGCAGCACCGACAGGGGAACTAATGAAAAACTGTTTTTT. It specifies CASSTDRGTNEKLFF. This sequence joins TRBV2 and TRBJ1-4, with 8 positions matching TRBD1. The junction had 4 bases not matched to a gene; V was cut back by 6 bases and J by 1 base. Germline V CDR1 and CDR2: SNHLY, FYNNEI. The CDR3 extends over 15 amino acids.